The next 6 T cell receptor beta chains were all read from a single sample in a study of cytomegalovirus exposure and HLA in healthy donors. 13 Jbeta primers and 60 Vbeta primers were used for the PCR. Libraries were prepared by immunoSEQ multiplex PCR; TCRdb keeps only in-frame clonotypes and omits some of them. The sample contains about 130,000 clones, around 74% of which appear only once. The source material was PBMCs. These receptors all stem from a man between 18 and 35 years old in good health and CMV-seropositive.

CDR3 in amino acids: CASRVAGSSYNEQFF. The DNA of the CDR3 is TGTGCCAGCAGAGTAGCGGGGAGCTCCTACAATGAGCAGTTCTTC. The chain combines TRBV6-6 with TRBJ2-1, with 8 bases aligning to TRBD2. Germline CDR1 and CDR2: MNHNY and SVGAGI (reference sequence). Losses at the gene ends were 6 bases for V and 0 bases for J; bases not matched to a gene: 4. The CDR3 runs 15 residues.

The chain employs TRBV7-6 and TRBJ1-2, with D unresolved. Germline-derived CDR1 and CDR2 are SGHVS and FNYEAQ. Trimming took off 4 bases at V and 4 bases at J, with 13 bases between the two ends. CDR3 size: 14 residues. The CDR3, as DNA: TGTGCCAGCAGCTCTGATCAGGAGGTCTATGGCTACACCTTC. Its translation: CASSSDQEVYGYTF.

This clone was found a few times. The rearrangement links TRBV6-5 to TRBJ2-5, with D possibly TRBD2 on 6 matching bases. The J call is uncertain, as TRBJ2-7 better fits the DNA end. This CDR3 has 15 residues. CDR1 MNHEY and CDR2 SVGAGI come from the germline V gene. Here the CDR3 DNA reads TGTGCCAGCAGTCGACCCGGGACTTATGACTACGAGCAGTACTTC. Residues: CASSRPGTYDYEQYF.

This sequence joins TRBV9 and TRBJ2-1; 7 nucleotides align to TRBD2. Trimming removed 2 bases from V and 7 bases from J; junction bases left unmatched: 9. The germline V gene has CDR1 SGDLS and CDR2 YYNGEE. This CDR3 is 15 amino acids long. As DNA, the CDR3 is TGTGCCAGCAGCGTCCTGGGACTACCTCCTAATGAGCAGTTCTTC. This translates into CASSVLGLPPNEQFF. Supplemented by reference TRBV9 and TRBJ2-1, the full variable domain reads DSGVTQTPKHLITATGQRVTLRCSPRSGDLSVYWYQQSLDQGLQFLIQYYNGEERAKGNILERFSAQQFPDLHSELNLSSLELGDSALYFCASSVLGLPPNEQFFGPGTRLTVL.

This clone showed up just once. The rearrangement uses TRBV18 and TRBJ1-1; 12 positions agree with TRBD1. From germline, CDR1 is KGHSH and CDR2 LQKENI. This CDR3 region has 17 residues. V was clipped by 3 bases and J by 2 bases; unmatched bases: 7. The CDR3 DNA reads as TGTGCCAGCTCACCTGACCGGGACAGGGGGCACAACACTGAAGCTTTCTTT. It specifies CASSPDRDRGHNTEAFF.

V is TRBV7-9 and J is TRBJ2-5; 9 nucleotides agree with TRBD2. V dropped 2 bases and J dropped 1; count of bases not matched to a gene: 5. Looked up from germline, CDR1 is SEHNR and CDR2 is FQNEAQ (reference sequence). CDR3 size: 16 residues. CDR3 amino acids: CASSLRSGGPQETQYF. CDR3 bases: TGTGCCAGCAGCTTAAGAAGCGGGGGGCCCCAAGAGACCCAGTACTTC. Using reference TRBV7-9 and TRBJ2-5 for the parts outside the CDR3, the full variable domain is DTGVSQNPRHKITKRGQNVTFRCDPISEHNRLYWYRQTLGQGPEFLTYFQNEAQLEKSRLLSDRFSAERPKGSFSTLEIQRTEQGDSAMYLCASSLRSGGPQETQYFGPGTRLLVL.